The 5 T cell receptor beta chains reported below all come from one sample, sequenced in a study of T cells in Graves' hyperthyroidism and ophthalmopathy. TCR beta CDR3 region amplification was performed from RNA transcripts. The HTBI primer set drove a first-round RT-PCR of the TCR CDR3. TCRdb independently ran MiXCR on the multiplex PCR reads; one entry per CDR3 protein. Of hundreds of thousands of distinct CDR3 sequences listed, approximately 25% were seen once; the top ten hold about 11%. The sample was blood. These receptors were taken from a woman aged 25 to 39 with Graves' ophthalmopathy.

The chain uses TRBV7-6 and TRBJ2-7; perhaps TRBD1 as D (6 bases). V lost 5 bases and J lost 4, with 21 bases in between. The germline CDR1 and CDR2 sequences are SGHVS and FNYEAQ. The length of the CDR3 is 16 residues. This CDR3 reads CASSPVSWDTLYEQYF. CDR3 nucleotides: TGTGCCAGCAGCCCCGTCTCTTGGGACACACTATACGAGCAGTACTTC.

Only a few counts were recorded for this clonotype. V is TRBV29-1 and J is TRBJ2-5; D is unclear. CDR3 length: 12 residues. V shed 5 bases and J shed 0 bases, with 7 bases lying between them. CDR1 is SQVTM and CDR2 is ANQGSEA in the germline V gene. In DNA, the CDR3 is TGCAGCGTTTTCAAGAACCAAGAGACCCAGTACTTC. It is translated as CSVFKNQETQYF.

V usage is TRBV24-1 and J usage is TRBJ2-5; 11 nucleotides match TRBD1. There are 15 residues in the CDR3. CDR1 KGHDR and CDR2 SFDVKD come from the germline V gene. V was clipped by 4 bases and J by 5 bases; unmatched bases: 5. Here the CDR3 DNA reads TGTGCCACCAGTGACTGGACAGGGGGCGATGAGACCCAGTACTTC. Residues: CATSDWTGGDETQYF.

This clonotype was seen a handful of times. This chain links TRBV4-3 with TRBJ2-5; 14 nucleotides agree with TRBD2. The CDR3 is 18 amino acids. Germline lookup yields CDR1 LGHNA and CDR2 YSLEER. V was pared by 1 base and J by 0 bases, with 4 bases of the junction left unmatched. The CDR3, as DNA: TGCGCCAGCAGCCAAGCGACTAGCGGGGGGGGATACCAAGAGACCCAGTACTTC. Its translation: CASSQATSGGGYQETQYF.

This clonotype came up many times. V is TRBV5-4 and J is TRBJ2-5, with 7 bases matching TRBD1. Looked up from germline, CDR1 is SGHNT and CDR2 is YYREEE (reference sequence). CDR3 length: 14 amino acids. V shed 1 base, J shed 5 bases, and the junction held 5 bases outside the gene matches. The CDR3 DNA reads as TGTGCCAGCAGCTTGCAAGGGGGCACTGAGACCCAGTACTTC. Protein sequence: CASSLQGGTETQYF.